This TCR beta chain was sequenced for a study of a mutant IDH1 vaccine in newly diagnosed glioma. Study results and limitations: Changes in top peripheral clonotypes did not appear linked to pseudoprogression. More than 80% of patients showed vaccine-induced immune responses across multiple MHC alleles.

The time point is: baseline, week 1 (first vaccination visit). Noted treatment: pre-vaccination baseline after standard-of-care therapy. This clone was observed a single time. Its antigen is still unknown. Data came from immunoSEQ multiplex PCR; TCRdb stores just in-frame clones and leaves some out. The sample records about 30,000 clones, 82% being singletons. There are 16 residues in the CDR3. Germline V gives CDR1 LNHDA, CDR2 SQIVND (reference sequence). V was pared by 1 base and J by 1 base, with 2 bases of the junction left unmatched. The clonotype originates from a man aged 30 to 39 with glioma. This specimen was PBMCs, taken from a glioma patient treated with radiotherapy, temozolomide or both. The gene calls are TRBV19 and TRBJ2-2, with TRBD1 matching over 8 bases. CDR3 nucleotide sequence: TGTGCCAGTAGTATAGGCGGGACAGGGAACACCGGGGAGCTGTTTTTT. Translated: CASSIGGTGNTGELFF.